Listed here is a single T cell receptor beta chain. Its antigen is unknown. According to the study, TCR beta libraries were built with iRepertoire HTBI primers and CDR3-region Arm-PCR. TCRdb reanalysed the multiplex PCR reads using MiXCR and keeps one entry per CDR3 protein. The sample consists of around 400,000 distinct CDR3 sequences, roughly a fifth of them appearing once. These data come from a study of regulatory T cells in long-lasting Graves disease. CDR3 length equals 12 residues. Germline CDR1 and CDR2: GTSNPN and SVGIG (reference sequence). With 2 bases clipped from V and 4 bases from J, the junction kept 0 bases outside the gene matches. Specified time point: persistent/refractory GD, antithyroid drugs over 5 years with positive TRAb. The TCR library was made from RNA that had been extracted from PBMCs in TRIzol. American Thyroid Association guidelines defined Graves' disease diagnosis. Whole-study results and caveats: Samples came from peripheral blood alone, without thyroid tissue. Newly diagnosed Graves' patients exceeded persistent ones in TCR diversity.

This receptor was obtained from a female donor with Graves disease. The genes are TRBV30 and TRBJ2-5, with 8 bases that match TRBD2. The sample here was peripheral blood mononuclear cells (PBMCs), taken when the disease was refractory, from a patient treated with antithyroid drugs. The CDR3, as DNA: TGTGCCTGGAGTCGGGAGGGAGAGACCCAGTACTTC. As protein: CAWSREGETQYF.